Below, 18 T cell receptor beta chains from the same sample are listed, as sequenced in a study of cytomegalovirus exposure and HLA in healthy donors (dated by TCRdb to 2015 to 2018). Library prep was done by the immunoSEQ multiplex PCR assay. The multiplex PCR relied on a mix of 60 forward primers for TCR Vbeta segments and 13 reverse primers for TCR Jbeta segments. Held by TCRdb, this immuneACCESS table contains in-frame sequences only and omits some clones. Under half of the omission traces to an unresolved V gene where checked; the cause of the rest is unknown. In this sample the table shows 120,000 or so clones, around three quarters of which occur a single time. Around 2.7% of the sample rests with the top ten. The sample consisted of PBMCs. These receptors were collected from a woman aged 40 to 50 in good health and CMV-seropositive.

CDR3 DNA: TGCGCCAGCAGCTTAAACAGGGGTAGGGGCCAAGAGACCCAGTACTTC. Its translation is CASSLNRGRGQETQYF. This chain connects TRBV5-1 to TRBJ2-5; 7 bases match TRBD1. With 2 bases clipped from V and 1 base from J, the junction kept 8 bases outside the gene matches. This CDR3 has 16 amino acids. CDR1 is SGHRS, CDR2 YFSETQ, per germline.

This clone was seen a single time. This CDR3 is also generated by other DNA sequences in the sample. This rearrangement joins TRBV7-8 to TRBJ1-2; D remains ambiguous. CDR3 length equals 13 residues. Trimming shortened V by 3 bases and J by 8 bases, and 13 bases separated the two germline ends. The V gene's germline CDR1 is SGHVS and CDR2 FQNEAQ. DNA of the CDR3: TGTGCCAGCAGCTTGCTTGAGGGTGGCGGCTACACCTTC. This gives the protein CASSLLEGGGYTF.

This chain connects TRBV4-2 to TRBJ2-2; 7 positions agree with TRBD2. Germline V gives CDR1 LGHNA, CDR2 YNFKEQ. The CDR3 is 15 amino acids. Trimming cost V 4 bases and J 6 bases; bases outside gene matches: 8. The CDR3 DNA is TGTGCCAGCAGCCCTCCCCGGGAGGTGGCCGGGGAGCTGTTTTTT. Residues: CASSPPREVAGELFF.

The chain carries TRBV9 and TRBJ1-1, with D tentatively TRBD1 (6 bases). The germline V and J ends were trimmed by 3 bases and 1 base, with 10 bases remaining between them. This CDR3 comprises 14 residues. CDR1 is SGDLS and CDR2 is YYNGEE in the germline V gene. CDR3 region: CASSAQQGNTEAFF. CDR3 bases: TGTGCCAGCAGCGCCCAACAGGGGAACACTGAAGCTTTCTTT.

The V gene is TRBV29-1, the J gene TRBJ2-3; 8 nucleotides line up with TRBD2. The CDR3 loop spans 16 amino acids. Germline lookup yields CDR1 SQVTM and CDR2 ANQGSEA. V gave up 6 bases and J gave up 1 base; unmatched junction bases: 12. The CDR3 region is CSVKTLAGGRTDTQYF. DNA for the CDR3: TGCAGCGTCAAAACCCTCGCGGGGGGACGCACAGATACGCAGTATTTT.

CDR3: CASNPNPGLLNSVYHEQYF. The CDR3 DNA reads as TGTGCCAGCAACCCAAATCCGGGACTACTCAACTCAGTATACCACGAGCAGTACTTC. This sequence joins TRBV7-8 and TRBJ2-5; 7 bases are shared with TRBD2. The closer fit of TRBJ2-7 to the DNA end suggests the J call may be wrong. The CDR3 consists of 19 residues. Germline CDR1 reads SGHVS; CDR2 reads FQNEAQ.

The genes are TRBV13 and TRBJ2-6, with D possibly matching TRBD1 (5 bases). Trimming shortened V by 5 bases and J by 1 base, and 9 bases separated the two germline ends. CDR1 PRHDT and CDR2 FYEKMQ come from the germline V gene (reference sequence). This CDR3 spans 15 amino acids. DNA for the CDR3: TGTGCCAGCAGCGGAAGGGGTTCTGGGGCCAACGTCCTGACTTTC. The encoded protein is CASSGRGSGANVLTF.

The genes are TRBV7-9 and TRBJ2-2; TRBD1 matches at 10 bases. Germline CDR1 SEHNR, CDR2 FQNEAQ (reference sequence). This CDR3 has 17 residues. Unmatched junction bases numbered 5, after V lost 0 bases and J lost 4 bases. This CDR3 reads CASSLARDRGITGELFF. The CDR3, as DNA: TGTGCCAGCAGCTTAGCCCGGGACAGGGGTATCACCGGGGAGCTGTTTTTT.

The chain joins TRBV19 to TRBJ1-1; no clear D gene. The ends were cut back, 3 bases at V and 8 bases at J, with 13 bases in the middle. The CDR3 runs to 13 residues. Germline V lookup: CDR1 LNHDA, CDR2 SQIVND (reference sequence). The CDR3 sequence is CASSISPNREAFF. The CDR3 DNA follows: TGTGCCAGTAGTATCAGTCCCAACAGAGAAGCTTTCTTT.

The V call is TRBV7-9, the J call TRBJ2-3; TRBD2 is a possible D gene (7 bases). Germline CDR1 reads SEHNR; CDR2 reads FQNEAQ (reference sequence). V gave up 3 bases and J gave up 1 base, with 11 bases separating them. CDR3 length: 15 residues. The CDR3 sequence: CASSFSGGRTDTQYF. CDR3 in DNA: TGTGCCAGCAGCTTCTCCGGGGGGCGCACAGATACGCAGTATTTT.

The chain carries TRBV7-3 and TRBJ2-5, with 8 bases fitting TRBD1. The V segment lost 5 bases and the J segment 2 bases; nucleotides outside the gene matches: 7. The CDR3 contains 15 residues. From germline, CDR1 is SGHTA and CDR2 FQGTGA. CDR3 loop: CASSTTGGRQETQYF. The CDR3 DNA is TGTGCCAGCAGCACCACAGGGGGAAGACAAGAGACCCAGTACTTC.

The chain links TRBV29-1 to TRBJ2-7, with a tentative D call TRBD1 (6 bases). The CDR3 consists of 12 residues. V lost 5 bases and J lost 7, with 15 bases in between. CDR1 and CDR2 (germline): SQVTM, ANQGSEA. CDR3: CSVLTGSREQYF. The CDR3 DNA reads TGCAGCGTTCTTACAGGGTCTCGGGAGCAGTACTTC.

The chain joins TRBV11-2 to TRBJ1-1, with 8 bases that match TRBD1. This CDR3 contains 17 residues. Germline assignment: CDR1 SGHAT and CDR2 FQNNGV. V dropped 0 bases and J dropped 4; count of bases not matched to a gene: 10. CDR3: CASSLDFWDRSPTEAFF. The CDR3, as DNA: TGTGCCAGCAGCTTAGATTTTTGGGACAGGTCTCCCACTGAAGCTTTCTTT.

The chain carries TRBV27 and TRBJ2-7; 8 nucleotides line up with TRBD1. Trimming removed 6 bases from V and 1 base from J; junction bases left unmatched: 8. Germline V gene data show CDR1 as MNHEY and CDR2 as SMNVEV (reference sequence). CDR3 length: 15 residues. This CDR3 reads CASRPDRGYSYEQYF. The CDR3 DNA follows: TGTGCCAGCAGGCCCGACAGGGGATATTCCTACGAGCAGTACTTC.

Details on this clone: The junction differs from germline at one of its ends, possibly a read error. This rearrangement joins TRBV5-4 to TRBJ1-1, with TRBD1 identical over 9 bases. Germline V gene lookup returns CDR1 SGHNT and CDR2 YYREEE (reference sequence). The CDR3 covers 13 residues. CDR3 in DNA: TGCACATTAAAGACGGGACAGGGCACTGAAGCTTTCTTT. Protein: CTLKTGQGTEAFF.

The CDR3 loop reads CSVETGGVGYTF. The CDR3 bases are TGCAGCGTTGAGACAGGGGGCGTAGGCTACACCTTC. The rearrangement joins TRBV29-1 to TRBJ1-2; 10 bases are a match to TRBD1. There are 12 residues in the CDR3. Per germline, CDR1 SQVTM and CDR2 ANQGSEA. V lost 3 bases, J lost 8 bases, and 3 bases stayed unmatched.

The CDR3 coding sequence is TGTGCCAGCAGTCGACAGGGGGCGAGCAATCAGCCCCAGCATTTT. It translates to CASSRQGASNQPQHF. The V gene is TRBV2, the J gene TRBJ1-5; 10 nucleotides line up with TRBD1. This CDR3 is 15 amino acids long. V dropped 5 bases and J dropped 1; count of bases not matched to a gene: 2. Germline V gives CDR1 SNHLY, CDR2 FYNNEI.

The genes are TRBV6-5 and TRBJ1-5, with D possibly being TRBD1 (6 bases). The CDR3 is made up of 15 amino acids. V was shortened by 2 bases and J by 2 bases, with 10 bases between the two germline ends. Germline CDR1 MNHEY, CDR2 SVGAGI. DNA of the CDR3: TGTGCCAGCAGTTACGGGGGGGCAGGCAATCAGCCCCAGCATTTT. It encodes CASSYGGAGNQPQHF.